The text below deals with one TCR beta chain. Its antigen is not identified. Per germline, CDR1 LGHNT and CDR2 FRNRAP. The CDR3 covers 18 residues. The V gene end was trimmed by 0 bases and the J gene end by 1 base; junction bases not matched to a gene: 9. This record comes from a study of T-cell reconstitution after alpha-beta-depleted transplantation in children. Findings of the study overall: Reportedly, only several hundred clones from non-depleted graft cells drove alpha-beta T-cell counts at about two months. Most T-cell counts and diversity one year after the transplant came from T cells that were newly produced. TCRbeta diversity was high at day 60 in some patients (a result of surviving recipient T cells and thymic progenitors).

The TCRbeta library was prepared with unique molecular identifiers. TCRdb ran MiXCR on the PCR reads and lists one entry per CDR3 protein. Of about 210,000 distinct CDR3 sequences in the sample, approximately 17% are singletons; the top ten hold approximately 40%. The sequencing used PBMCs, mostly from graft donor cells, collected 360 days after TCRalphabeta/CD19-depleted stem cell transplant. The rearrangement uses TRBV12-5 and TRBJ1-3; TRBD1 matches at 7 bases. The TCR comes from a male patient aged 2-15 years who had a stem cell transplant for acute lymphoblastic leukemia, so the T cells may come from the graft donor. Written as DNA, the CDR3 is TGTGCTAGTGGTTTGGTGGGCAGGGGGATACCTTCTGGAAACACCATATATTTT. Protein product: CASGLVGRGIPSGNTIYF.